There are a few counts of the clone carrying this T cell receptor beta chain. Its cognate antigen is unknown. This sample was taken from a study of post-analysis software for immune sequencing data. Study in general: There were relapsing-remitting, secondary progressive and progressive-relapsing multiple sclerosis among the disease courses included. General study findings and limits: Significantly lower normalized Chao1 diversity was seen in multiple sclerosis patients than in controls.

The authors incorporated unique molecular identifiers into the TCR beta cDNA libraries. TCRdb redid the calling of the PCR reads with MiXCR, one entry per CDR3 protein. The repertoire consists of roughly 410,000 distinct CDR3 sequences, with less than 40% occurring once and the leading ten covering roughly 12%. The receptor was derived from a girl aged 5-17 years with multiple sclerosis. The sample was blood.

CDR3 loop: CASSPPEGRAGYEQYF. Written as DNA, the CDR3 is TGTGCCAGCAGCCCCCCTGAGGGCAGGGCGGGGTACGAGCAGTACTTC. The chain uses TRBV9 and TRBJ2-5; possibly TRBD2 for D (6 bases). The tail of the sequence fits TRBJ2-7 better, so the J call may be wrong. Germline CDR1 is SGDLS and CDR2 is YYNGEE. There are 16 residues in the CDR3.